This T cell receptor (beta chain) was sequenced in a study of metastatic and nonmetastatic thyroid tumors. Study-wide background: Repertoire comparisons spanned blood and tumor or nodule tissue from malignant and benign thyroid patients. Study-wide results and limits: Compared with benign nodules, malignant thyroid tumors were reported to have significantly higher TCR beta diversity in both blood and tumor.

Authors' methods: CDR3 differences across clinicopathological groups were used to build a distant-metastasis classifier for papillary thyroid cancer. Through MiXCR, TCRdb re-clonotyped the PCR reads. The V and J calls reflect TCRdb's pipeline rather than the authors' work. Among under 25,000 clones listed, roughly an eighth were seen once. This clone is a singleton in its sample. Its matching antigen is unknown. This may be a read error: a much more frequent sequence differs by one nucleotide. All patients were untreated before thyroid surgery. The length of the CDR3 is 14 residues. Between the trimmed V and J ends, which lost 6 bases and 1 base, there was a span of 11 bases. Germline values: CDR1 SEHNR, CDR2 FQNEAQ (reference sequence).

Input material: blood. The genes are TRBV7-9 and TRBJ2-3; D perhaps matches TRBD2 (6 bases). This receptor was identified in a female donor with papillary thyroid cancer or a benign thyroid nodule (not recorded which). Some clones in this sample may be carry-over from other donors' samples. CDR3 loop: CASSSSERTDTQYF. In DNA, the CDR3 is TGTGCCAGCAGTTCTAGCGAGCGCACAGATACGCAGTATTTT.